One T cell receptor beta chain is described in this entry. This entry comes from a study of blood T cell repertoires in COVID-19. Across the study: In each case, the material was cDNA or gDNA derived from T cells, B-cell-depleted T cells, or PBMCs.

Produced via immunoSEQ multiplex PCR; TCRdb's table is partial and in-frame only. Counted here are 200,000 to 250,000 clones, approximately 80% occurring once; the ten biggest clones make up 18%. V shed 5 bases, J shed 8 bases, and the junction held 6 bases outside the gene matches. Germline V gene sequence: CDR1 MNHEY, CDR2 SVGEGT. The CDR3 is 15 amino acids. The TCR comes from a woman older than 75 with active or convalescent COVID-19. The chain uses TRBV6-2 or TRBV6-3 and TRBJ2-1, with 13 bases that match TRBD2. Sequenced sample: peripheral blood. CDR3: CASSHRTSGGYEQFF. For the CDR3, the DNA is TGTGCCAGCAGTCACCGGACTAGCGGGGGCTATGAGCAGTTCTTC.